These T cell receptor beta chains were read from a single sample in a study of shared clonotypes between healthy human individuals. Assay: immunoSEQ multiplex PCR; the TCRdb copy retains only in-frame clones and omits some. In the table there are about 2 million clones, about 95% of which are singletons. Sequencing used naive CD8+ T cells sorted from blood. These receptors all come from a man aged 18 to 29 in good health. Both conserved end residues are part of each CDR3. The D gene is left open where the match is weak. The size of a clone is reported for some rows only, either as once, few or many, or as a class for expanded clones.

size | J | V | D | DNA | CDR3
NA | TRBJ2-3 | TRBV11-3 | TRBD2 | TGTGCCAGCAGCCCTCTAGCGGGAGGGCCTCCAGATACGCAGTATTTT | CASSPLAGGPPDTQYF
NA | TRBJ2-3 | TRBV2 | NA | TGTGCCAGTAACACGAGGGCACATACGCAGTATTTT | CASNTRAHTQYF
NA | TRBJ1-4 | TRBV27 | TRBD1 | TGTGCCAGCGGCCCCGGGACAGTGGGTGGAGAAAAACTGTTTTTT | CASGPGTVGGEKLFF
NA | TRBJ2-1 | TRBV27 | NA | TGTGCCAGCAGTTTACGCCTACCTTGGAATGAGCAGTTCTTC | CASSLRLPWNEQFF
NA | TRBJ2-3 | TRBV2 | NA | TGTGCCAGCAGTGAAGCGCTGGCAGATACGCAGTATTTT | CASSEALADTQYF
NA | TRBJ1-1 | TRBV27 | TRBD1 | TGTGCCAGCAGTCCAGACAGGGGGCGCGAGGGGAGGTCTGAAGCTTTCTTT | CASSPDRGREGRSEAFF
NA | TRBJ2-4 | TRBV7-9 | NA | TGTGCCAGCAGCCCTCCCTCCCAGGAAGGGCAGTACTTC | CASSPPSQEGQYF
NA | TRBJ1-1 | TRBV6-1 | NA | TGTGCCAGCAGTGAGACAGCCGCTGAAGCTTTCTTT | CASSETAAEAFF
NA | TRBJ2-7 | TRBV4-3 | TRBD2 | TGCGCCAGCAGCCAAGGACGGGGGGACTACGAGCAGTACTTC | CASSQGRGDYEQYF
NA | TRBJ1-1 | TRBV2 | NA | TGTGCCAGCAGTGAAGCGCTTTTGGGTAGGAATGAAGCTTTCTTT | CASSEALLGRNEAFF
NA | TRBJ2-5 | TRBV10-2 | TRBD2 | TGCGCCAGCAGTGGACTAGCCGGGGAGACCCAGTACTTC | CASSGLAGETQYF
NA | TRBJ2-7 | TRBV29-1 | TRBD1 | TGCAGCGTTGAAGATCCTCGGACAGGGCTCTACGAGCAGTACTTC | CSVEDPRTGLYEQYF
once | TRBJ2-7 | TRBV19 | TRBD2 | TGTGCCAGTAGTCTCTTAGCGGGAGGAGCCGAGCAGTACTTC | CASSLLAGGAEQYF
NA | TRBJ2-2 | TRBV9 | NA | TGTGCCAGCAGCGCAAGGGACGTGGAGCTGTTTTTT | CASSARDVELFF
NA | TRBJ2-2 | TRBV27 | TRBD2 | TGTGCCAGCAGTTTAGCGGGAGGGCCGACCGGGGAGCTGTTTTTT | CASSLAGGPTGELFF
NA | TRBJ2-7 | TRBV30 | NA | TGTGCCTGGGGGGAAACTTACGAGCAGTACTTC | CAWGETYEQYF
NA | TRBJ2-7 | TRBV10-2 | NA | TGCGCCAGCAGTGGGGATCAGGAGCAGTACTTC | CASSGDQEQYF
NA | TRBJ2-1 | TRBV28 | TRBD2 | TGTGCCAGCAGTTTTGTGGGACTAGCGGGAGGGCGAGAGGATGAGCAGTTCTTC | CASSFVGLAGGREDEQFF
NA | TRBJ1-2 | TRBV5-4 | TRBD1 | TGTGCCAGCAGCTTCCAGGGGGGTAATGATGGCTACACCTTC | CASSFQGGNDGYTF
NA | TRBJ1-2 | TRBV6-5 | NA | TGTGCCAGCAGTCACTTCGAGGCGAGTTATGGCTACACCTTC | CASSHFEASYGYTF
NA | TRBJ2-7 | TRBV19 | NA | TGTGCCAGTAGTGGGGCGGGATCACCCTACGAGCAGTACTTC | CASSGAGSPYEQYF
NA | TRBJ2-5 | TRBV4-1 | TRBD1 | TGCGCCAGCAGCCAAGTAGGCAGGGACAGGGAGACCCAGTACTTC | CASSQVGRDRETQYF
few | TRBJ1-6 | TRBV28 | TRBD1 | TGTGCCAGCAGTTTTACAGGGGGACGGCTCCACTTT | CASSFTGGRLHF
NA | TRBJ1-1 | TRBV14 | NA | TGTGCCAGCAGCCCCATTATGGGGGGCGCTGAAGCTTTCTTT | CASSPIMGGAEAFF
NA | TRBJ2-5 | TRBV28 | TRBD1 | TGTGCCAGCAGTTTAGGGGGACAGCCCCAAGAGACCCAGTACTTC | CASSLGGQPQETQYF
NA | TRBJ2-7 | TRBV28 | NA | TGTGCCAGCAGTTCGGGAGTTACCTACGAGCAGTACTTC | CASSSGVTYEQYF
once | TRBJ2-7 | TRBV7-9 | TRBD2 | TGTGCCAGCAGCTTTGCGGGAGGGCCCGGGGAGCAGTACTTC | CASSFAGGPGEQYF
NA | TRBJ2-1 | TRBV7-8 | NA | TGTGCCAGCAGCTTAGTCCCGGAGGGCCTGGAGGGTCCTGAGCAGTTCTTC | CASSLVPEGLEGPEQFF
NA | TRBJ2-7 | TRBV28 | NA | TGTGCCAGTTATCCTGCAGGGTCCTACGAGCAGTACTTC | CASYPAGSYEQYF
NA | TRBJ1-1 | TRBV7-9 | NA | TGTGCCAGCAGCTTTAACACAGGAATGAACACTGAAGCTTTCTTT | CASSFNTGMNTEAFF
few | TRBJ1-1 | TRBV30 | NA | TGTGCCTGGAGTACCGGCATGAACACTGAAGCTTTCTTT | CAWSTGMNTEAFF
NA | TRBJ2-1 | TRBV27 | TRBD2 | TGTGCCAGCAGCCAACTAGCGGGGGGCTACAATGAGCAGTTCTTC | CASSQLAGGYNEQFF
once | TRBJ1-4 | TRBV5-5 | NA | TGTGCCAGCAGCGTCAATAATGAAAAACTGTTTTTT | CASSVNNEKLFF
NA | TRBJ2-1 | TRBV10-3 | TRBD2 | TGTGCCATCAGTGCGGCTAGCGGGAGCTATGAGCAGTTCTTC | CAISAASGSYEQFF
NA | TRBJ2-1 | TRBV5-1 | TRBD2 | TGCGCCAGCACATCCGGGACTAGCGGGAGAATGGATGAGCAGTTCTTC | CASTSGTSGRMDEQFF
NA | TRBJ2-7 | TRBV6-5 | TRBD1 | TGTGCCAGCAGTCCCCCAGGGGGCCACGAGCAGTACTTC | CASSPPGGHEQYF
NA | TRBJ1-4 | TRBV5-6 | TRBD1 | TGTGCCAGCAGCTTGGGACAGGGGGCGGGTGAAAAACTGTTTTTT | CASSLGQGAGEKLFF
NA | TRBJ1-4 | TRBV19 | TRBD1 | TGTGCCAGTAGTACCAGGGGCGAGGGGGCAGACGAAAAACTGTTTTTT | CASSTRGEGADEKLFF
NA | TRBJ2-3 | TRBV2 | TRBD2 | TGTGCCAGCAGCGATAGCGGGGGGATCACAGATACGCAGTATTTT | CASSDSGGITDTQYF
NA | TRBJ2-7 | TRBV28 | NA | TGTGCCAGCAGTTGGCCGAAAGCCGGGCCACTCATCGACTACGAGCAGTACTTC | CASSWPKAGPLIDYEQYF
once | TRBJ1-2 | TRBV30 | TRBD1 | TGTGCCTGGAGTGAGCAGGGGGAAAGTGGCTACACCTTC | CAWSEQGESGYTF
NA | TRBJ2-2 | TRBV27 | NA | TGTGCCAGCGAGGGGGGAACCGGGGAGCTGTTTTTT | CASEGGTGELFF
NA | TRBJ2-7 | TRBV5-1 | NA | TGCGCCAGCAGCGAGGGACTCACCTACGAGCAGTACTTC | CASSEGLTYEQYF
NA | TRBJ2-7 | TRBV7-9 | TRBD1 | TGTGCCAGCAGCACAGGGACAGCTTACGAGCAGTACTTC | CASSTGTAYEQYF
NA | TRBJ1-2 | TRBV7-8 | NA | TGTGCCAGCAGCTTAGGCCAGGGAGGGTTGTTCAACACCTTC | CASSLGQGGLFNTF
NA | TRBJ2-7 | TRBV27 | TRBD1 | TGTGCCAGCAGTCTGGGGACAGGGGGCTTCCACGAGCAGTACTTC | CASSLGTGGFHEQYF